This TCR beta chain was observed in a study of CD8 T cells in ankylosing spondylitis. Study results and caveats: The authors found the disease-linked clones to be CD8+ and relatively rare in peripheral blood. The authors reported significant enrichment of disease-linked clones in matched ankylosing spondylitis synovial fluid.

The CDR3 runs 12 residues. V dropped 1 base and J dropped 5 bases, with 6 bases sitting between them. Looked up from germline, CDR1 is SGHVS and CDR2 is FQNEAQ. Preparation of TCR beta libraries was done by quantitative 5'-RACE with molecular barcodes. TCRdb independently ran MiXCR on the 5' RACE reads; one entry per CDR3 protein. Of about 39,000 distinct CDR3 sequences in the sample, 10% are singletons; the top ten hold around 16%. Turning to this clonotype: Its cognate antigen is unknown.

The genes are TRBV7-8 and TRBJ2-7; D is possibly TRBD1 (5 bases). The sequenced sample consisted of blood, either unsorted or a sorted T cell fraction (not recorded which). The clonotype originates from a male donor with ankylosing spondylitis or in good health (not recorded which). The CDR3 here is CASSLVQDEQYF. The CDR3 nucleotides are TGTGCCAGCAGCTTAGTACAGGACGAGCAGTACTTC. Full variable domain (remainder filled in from reference TRBV7-8 and TRBJ2-7): GAGVSQSPRYKVAKRGQDVALRCDPISGHVSLFWYQQALGQGPEFLTYFQNEAQLDKSGLPSDRFFAERPEGSVSTLKIQRTQQEDSAVYLCASSLVQDEQYFGPGTRLTVT.